The 2 T cell receptor beta chains listed next were all sequenced from one sample in a study of OX40 agonist ivuxolimab in advanced cancers. Clones were sequenced by immunoSEQ multiplex PCR, and TCRdb holds only the in-frame ones, with some missing. Of roughly 60,000 clones listed, 80% to 90% were seen once; the top ten hold about 3%. The material was CD4+ or CD8+ T cells sorted from blood, obtained in a trial of the OX40 agonist ivuxolimab. The source of these receptors is an adult with an advanced solid tumor such as melanoma, head and neck, liver or kidney cancer.

V and J are TRBV9 and TRBJ2-3, with D uncertain. Germline CDR1 is SGDLS and CDR2 is YYNGEE. V was pared by 0 bases and J by 6 bases, with 5 bases between. The CDR3 is 12 amino acids. This chain's CDR3 is CASSVGADTQYF. CDR3 DNA: TGTGCCAGCAGCGTAGGGGCCGATACGCAGTATTTT.

This chain connects TRBV5-8 to TRBJ2-4, with D uncertain. The germline CDR1 and CDR2 sequences are SGHTS and YDEGEE. Trimming took off 4 bases at V and 5 bases at J, with 16 bases between the two ends. The CDR3 spans 15 residues. The CDR3 nucleotides read TGTGCCAGCAGCATCTTCCTCGGAGAACAAAACATTCAGTACTTC. It is translated as CASSIFLGEQNIQYF.